These 17 T cell receptor beta chains came from one sample sequenced in a study of blood T cell repertoires in COVID-19. Only in-frame clones appear in the TCRdb table, and some are missing; sequencing was by immunoSEQ multiplex PCR. This sample carries approximately 460,000 clones, roughly 87% of them seen once, and the ten largest clones take 0.7% to 1%. The sequenced sample was peripheral blood. These TCRs come from a man aged 18-30 years with COVID-19, enrolled during active disease.

The chain joins TRBV18 to TRBJ1-2; D not certain. The V end was cut by 2 bases, the J end by 6 bases, with 10 bases between. The CDR3 runs to 13 residues. Germline V gene lookup returns CDR1 KGHSH and CDR2 LQKENI. CDR3 amino acids: CASSPARLDGYTF. The CDR3 DNA reads TGTGCCAGCTCACCAGCACGGTTGGATGGCTACACCTTC.

A few counts support this clone. V is TRBV5-4 and J is TRBJ1-1; D gene unclear. Germline lookup yields CDR1 SGHNT and CDR2 YYREEE (reference sequence). Trimming removed 0 bases at V and 1 base at J, with 13 bases between. This CDR3 is 16 amino acids long. In DNA, the CDR3 is TGTGCCAGCAGCTTGGGTGAAAGGCGGCCGAACACTGAAGCTTTCTTT. Its translation: CASSLGERRPNTEAFF.

In this sample, this clone turned up a few times. This chain uses TRBV10-1 with TRBJ2-2, with D maybe TRBD1 (7 bases). This CDR3 is 14 amino acids long. Trimming shortened V by 5 bases and J by 1 base, and 8 bases separated the two germline ends. Germline-derived CDR1 and CDR2 are WNHNN and SYGVQD (reference sequence). CDR3 sequence (DNA): TGCGCCAGCAGTCAGGGGGGGAACACCGGGGAGCTGTTTTTT. Protein product: CASSQGGNTGELFF.

The chain couples TRBV24-1 to TRBJ2-1; 8 bases line up with TRBD1. V lost 8 bases, J lost 8 bases, and 7 bases stayed unmatched. Germline V gene sequence: CDR1 KGHDR, CDR2 SFDVKD. The length of the CDR3 is 13 residues. The CDR3 DNA follows: TGTGCCACCAAGGCAGGGGGCATGGATGAGCAGTTCTTC. This translates into CATKAGGMDEQFF.

The chain uses TRBV20-1 and TRBJ2-5, with 8 bases fitting TRBD2. The CDR3 totals 14 residues. The ends lost 3 bases at V and 2 bases at J; junction bases unmatched: 5. Germline CDR1 is DFQATT and CDR2 is SNEGSKA (reference sequence). The CDR3 region is CSASLGLGQETQYF. As DNA, the CDR3 is TGCAGTGCTAGTCTGGGACTAGGGCAAGAGACCCAGTACTTC.

This clone occurred a few times. The chain carries TRBV9 and TRBJ1-5, with D possibly being TRBD1 (5 bases). This CDR3 has 15 amino acids. The V gene's germline CDR1 is SGDLS and CDR2 YYNGEE. The germline V and J ends were trimmed by 0 bases and 0 bases, with 7 bases remaining between them. In DNA, the CDR3 is TGTGCCAGCAGCGTAGGCGGACATAGCAATCAGCCCCAGCATTTT. Protein sequence: CASSVGGHSNQPQHF.

V usage is TRBV19 and J usage is TRBJ2-5; 9 bases map to TRBD2. Germline CDR1 and CDR2: LNHDA and SQIVND (reference sequence). V gave up 3 bases and J gave up 5 bases; unmatched junction bases: 7. This CDR3 is built from 15 residues. CDR3 in DNA: TGTGCCAGTAGTATTAGAGGAGCGGGAGGCGAGACCCAGTACTTC. It yields the protein CASSIRGAGGETQYF.

This clone was counted a single time. The chain carries TRBV19 and TRBJ2-3; 16 bases agree with TRBD2. The CDR3 is made up of 17 amino acids. Germline CDR1 and CDR2: LNHDA and SQIVND (reference sequence). Losses at the gene ends were 4 bases for V and 4 bases for J; bases not matched to a gene: 5. The CDR3 is CASSNPGTSGRADTQYF. Here the CDR3 DNA reads TGTGCCAGTAGTAACCCCGGGACTAGCGGGAGGGCAGATACGCAGTATTTT.

J is TRBJ2-4 and V is TRBV25-1; 8 positions agree with TRBD2. Germline V CDR1 and CDR2: MGHDK, SYGVNS. The V segment lost 2 bases and the J segment 4 bases; nucleotides outside the gene matches: 4. The CDR3 covers 15 residues. The CDR3 nucleotides are TGTGCCAGCAGTGAAGCGGGAGGAGTTAAAAACATTCAGTACTTC. Translation: CASSEAGGVKNIQYF.

This rearrangement joins TRBV30 to TRBJ2-1; the D gene is possibly TRBD2 (7 bases). Germline CDR1 is GTSNPN and CDR2 is SVGIG (reference sequence). This CDR3 contains 12 residues. V lost 0 bases, J lost 12 bases, and 12 bases lay in between. CDR3 protein: CAWSVLRGGQFF. The CDR3 DNA reads TGTGCCTGGAGTGTACTAAGGGGGGGGCAGTTCTTC.

The chain carries TRBV11-3 and TRBJ2-5; D might be TRBD2 (6 bases). V lost 2 bases and J 3 bases, leaving 19 bases between the germline ends. Germline V gene data show CDR1 as SGHNT and CDR2 as YENEEA. This CDR3 has 17 amino acids. CDR3 in DNA: TGTGCCAGCAGCTTATTTTATGGAGGGGCCAGGGAAGAGACCCAGTACTTC. It is translated as CASSLFYGGAREETQYF.

The chain combines TRBV19 with TRBJ2-2, with TRBD2 as a possible D gene (6 bases). Trimming took 5 bases from V and 2 from J, leaving 15 bases between them. The CDR3 runs to 16 residues. Germline CDR1 is LNHDA and CDR2 is SQIVND (reference sequence). In nucleotides, the CDR3 is TGTGCCAGTAGTGCCAAACTAGCCCGCAACACCGGGGAGCTGTTTTTT. Translation gives CASSAKLARNTGELFF.

The V and J genes are TRBV19 and TRBJ1-2; TRBD1 aligns across 7 bases. The junction had 6 bases not matched to a gene; V was cut back by 0 bases and J by 2 bases. The V gene's germline CDR1 is LNHDA and CDR2 SQIVND (reference sequence). The CDR3 runs 16 residues. CDR3 sequence: CASSIDYRGGNYGYTF. The CDR3 nucleotides are TGTGCCAGTAGTATAGACTACAGGGGAGGAAACTATGGCTACACCTTC.

This clone is a singleton in its sample. The genes are TRBV20-1 and TRBJ1-1; the D gene is possibly TRBD1 (5 bases). CDR1 is DFQATT, CDR2 SNEGSKA, per germline (reference sequence). V lost 2 bases and J lost 12, with 7 bases in between. The CDR3 extends over 9 amino acids. CDR3 in DNA: TGCAGTGCTAGACAGGGAACTTTCTTT. Translating gives CSARQGTFF.

About this clone itself: Additional DNA sequences in this sample encode the identical CDR3. The chain uses TRBV7-8 and TRBJ1-5; D not certain. The CDR3 is made up of 14 amino acids. In germline, CDR1 is SGHVS, CDR2 FQNEAQ. The V end lost 5 bases, the J end lost 0 bases, and 8 bases lay between the germline ends. CDR3 DNA: TGTGCCAGCAGCCCCGGGTATAGCAATCAGCCCCAGCATTTT. This codes for CASSPGYSNQPQHF. The full variable domain, rest sourced from reference TRBV7-8 and TRBJ1-5, is GAGVSQSPRYKVAKRGQDVALRCDPISGHVSLFWYQQALGQGPEFLTYFQNEAQLDKSGLPSDRFFAERPEGSVSTLKIQRTQQEDSAVYLCASSPGYSNQPQHFGDGTRLSIL.

The V and J genes are TRBV24-1 and TRBJ2-2; 8 bases fit TRBD2. The V and J ends lost 3 bases and 7 bases, in that order; junction bases with no gene match: 9. This CDR3 has 16 residues. Germline V gene data show CDR1 as KGHDR and CDR2 as SFDVKD. The CDR3 loop is CATSDATGRAGGELFF. CDR3 sequence (DNA): TGTGCCACCAGTGATGCGACCGGGAGGGCCGGCGGGGAGCTGTTTTTT.

The chain carries TRBV4-1 and TRBJ2-7; 7 bases fit TRBD2. From germline, CDR1 is MGHRA and CDR2 YSYEKL. V lost 0 bases and J lost 3; bases outside the gene matches: 2. The CDR3 consists of 14 residues. CDR3: CASSQEAGVYEQYF. The DNA for the CDR3 is TGCGCCAGCAGCCAAGAGGCGGGGGTCTACGAGCAGTACTTC.